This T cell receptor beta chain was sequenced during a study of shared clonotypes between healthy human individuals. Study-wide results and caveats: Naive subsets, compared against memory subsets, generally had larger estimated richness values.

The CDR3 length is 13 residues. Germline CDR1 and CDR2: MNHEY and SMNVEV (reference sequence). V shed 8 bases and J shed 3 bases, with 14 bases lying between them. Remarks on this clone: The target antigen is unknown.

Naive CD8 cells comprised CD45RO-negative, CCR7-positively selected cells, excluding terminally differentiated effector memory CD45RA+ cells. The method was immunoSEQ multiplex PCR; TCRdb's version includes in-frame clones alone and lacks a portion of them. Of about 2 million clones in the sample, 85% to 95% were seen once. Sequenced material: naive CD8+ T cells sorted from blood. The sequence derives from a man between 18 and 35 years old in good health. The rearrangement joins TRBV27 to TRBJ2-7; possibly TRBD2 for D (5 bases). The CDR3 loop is CASAHGILYEQYF. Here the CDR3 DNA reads TGTGCCAGCGCGCACGGGATTCTCTACGAGCAGTACTTC.